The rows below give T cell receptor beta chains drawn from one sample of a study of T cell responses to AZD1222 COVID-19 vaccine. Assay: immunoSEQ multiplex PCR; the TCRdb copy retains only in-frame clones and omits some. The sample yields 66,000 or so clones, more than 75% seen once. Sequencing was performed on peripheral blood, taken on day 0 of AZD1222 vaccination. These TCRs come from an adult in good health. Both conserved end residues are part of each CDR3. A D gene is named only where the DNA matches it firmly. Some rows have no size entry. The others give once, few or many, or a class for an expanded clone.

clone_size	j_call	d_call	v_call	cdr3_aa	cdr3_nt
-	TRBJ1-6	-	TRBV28	CATLQGPYNSPLHF	TGTGCCACCTTACAGGGCCCTTATAATTCACCCCTCCACTTT
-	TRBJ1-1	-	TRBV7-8	CASRTTVNTEAFF	TGTGCCAGCAGAACTACAGTGAACACTGAAGCTTTCTTT
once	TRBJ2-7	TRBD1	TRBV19	CASSLAFLPGTAGRYEQYF	TGTGCCAGTAGTTTGGCTTTTCTTCCAGGGACAGCTGGCCGTTACGAGCAATACTTC
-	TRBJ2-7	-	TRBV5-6	CASSLATGIYEQYF	TGTGCCAGCAGCTTGGCCACGGGGATCTACGAGCAGTACTTC
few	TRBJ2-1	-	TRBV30	CAWRVTGNNEQFF	TGTGCCTGGAGGGTGACAGGAAACAATGAGCAGTTCTTC
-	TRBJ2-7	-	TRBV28	CASSSPPRRSSYEQYF	TGTGCCAGCAGTTCCCCTCCCCGGCGGAGCTCCTACGAGCAGTACTTC
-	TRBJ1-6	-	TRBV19	CASSIDSHGGSPLHF	TGTGCCAGTAGTATAGATTCTCACGGTGGATCACCCCTCCACTTT
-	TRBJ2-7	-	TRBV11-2	CASSLNWQQYF	TGTGCCAGCAGCTTAAACTGGCAGCAGTACTTC
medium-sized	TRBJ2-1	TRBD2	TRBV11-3	CASSTRLASDEQFF	TGTGCCAGCAGCACCCGACTAGCAAGCGATGAGCAGTTCTTC
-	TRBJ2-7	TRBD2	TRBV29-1	CSALEERGVYEQYF	TGCAGCGCCCTGGAGGAGCGGGGGGTCTACGAGCAGTACTTC
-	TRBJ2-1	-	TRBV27	CASSYGGLWFF	TGTGCCAGCAGTTATGGGGGACTTTGGTTCTTC
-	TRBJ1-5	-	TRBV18	CASSPEAGNQPQHF	TGTGCCAGCTCACCAGAGGCAGGGAATCAGCCCCAGCATTTT
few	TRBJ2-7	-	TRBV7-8	CASSPTQGAYEQYF	TGTGCCAGCAGCCCTACGCAGGGAGCTTACGAGCAGTACTTC
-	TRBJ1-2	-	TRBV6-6	CASSYSPGGYTF	TGTGCCAGCAGTTACTCGCCGGGGGGCTACACCTTC
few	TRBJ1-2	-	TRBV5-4	CATQVGGTYGYTF	TGTGCCACCCAAGTGGGGGGCACCTATGGCTACACCTTC
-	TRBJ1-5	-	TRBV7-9	CASSLGGAEPQHF	TGTGCCAGCAGCTTAGGTGGGGCTGAGCCCCAGCATTTT
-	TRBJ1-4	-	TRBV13	CASSLWGAGEKLFF	TGTGCCAGCAGCTTATGGGGGGCCGGGGAAAAACTGTTTTTT
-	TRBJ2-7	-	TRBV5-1	CASSITGGVNEQYF	TGCGCCAGCAGCATAACAGGGGGGGTAAACGAGCAGTACTTC
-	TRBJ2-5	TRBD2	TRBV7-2	CASRPRLAGEETQYF	TGTGCCAGCAGGCCAAGACTAGCGGGGGAGGAGACCCAGTACTTC
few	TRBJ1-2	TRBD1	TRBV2	CASSYRDRTNYGYTF	TGTGCCAGCAGTTACCGGGACAGAACTAACTATGGCTACACCTTC
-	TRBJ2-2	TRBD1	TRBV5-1	CASSAHRGADTGELFF	TGCGCCAGCAGCGCCCACAGGGGGGCCGACACCGGGGAGCTGTTTTTT
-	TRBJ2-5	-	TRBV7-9	CASSSRGWETQYF	TGTGCCAGCAGCTCACGGGGGTGGGAGACCCAGTACTTC
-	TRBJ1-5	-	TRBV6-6	CASSMGQPQHF	TGTGCCAGCAGTATGGGGCAGCCCCAGCATTTT
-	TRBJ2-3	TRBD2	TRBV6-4	CASSHDPTSGADTQYF	TGTGCCAGCAGTCACGATCCGACTAGCGGGGCAGATACGCAGTATTTT
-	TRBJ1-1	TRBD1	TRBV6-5	CASRTTGTAEAFF	TGTGCCAGCAGAACGACAGGGACGGCTGAAGCTTTCTTT
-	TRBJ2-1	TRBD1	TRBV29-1	CSDSGTGDNNEQFF	TGCAGCGACTCCGGGACAGGGGACAACAATGAGCAGTTCTTC
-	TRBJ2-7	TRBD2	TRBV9	CASSVDGGTYEQYF	TGTGCCAGCAGCGTAGACGGGGGGACCTACGAGCAGTACTTC
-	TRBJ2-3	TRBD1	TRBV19	CASSLAWTGGTDTQYF	TGTGCCAGTAGTCTGGCCTGGACAGGGGGCACAGATACGCAGTATTTT
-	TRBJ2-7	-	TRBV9	CASSVGGPNYEQYF	TGTGCCAGCAGCGTAGGAGGGCCCAACTACGAGCAGTACTTC
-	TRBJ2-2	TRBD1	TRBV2	CASSGVQGANTGELFF	TGTGCCAGCAGTGGTGTTCAGGGGGCGAACACCGGGGAGCTGTTTTTT
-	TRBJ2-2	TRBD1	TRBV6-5	CASTSTGDTGELFF	TGTGCCAGCACCTCGACAGGGGACACCGGGGAGCTGTTTTTT
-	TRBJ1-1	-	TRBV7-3	CASSLSGNTEAFF	TGTGCCAGCAGCCTCTCAGGGAACACTGAAGCTTTCTTT
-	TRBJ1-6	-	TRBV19	CASSIWGRRTDNSPLHF	TGTGCCAGTAGTATTTGGGGGCGCCGGACAGATAATTCACCCCTCCACTTT
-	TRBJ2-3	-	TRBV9	CASSVDPATDTQYF	TGTGCCAGCAGCGTAGATCCAGCCACAGATACGCAGTATTTT
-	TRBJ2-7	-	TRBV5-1	CASSLGRTGREQYF	TGCGCCAGCAGCTTGGGCCGTACAGGGCGCGAGCAGTACTTC
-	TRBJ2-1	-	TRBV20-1	CSASGPFGADPYNEQFF	TGCAGTGCTAGTGGGCCCTTCGGGGCGGATCCCTACAATGAGCAGTTCTTC
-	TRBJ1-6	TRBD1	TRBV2	CASSEKGQLNSPLHF	TGTGCCAGCAGTGAAAAGGGACAGCTTAATTCACCCCTCCACTTT
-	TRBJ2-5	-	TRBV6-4	CASSDSMGSGTQYF	TGTGCCAGCAGTGACTCGATGGGGAGTGGGACCCAGTACTTC
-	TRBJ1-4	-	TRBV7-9	CASRQEGFNEKLFF	TGTGCCAGCAGGCAAGAAGGGTTTAATGAAAAACTGTTTTTT
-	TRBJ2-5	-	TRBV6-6	CASSYSLGHETQYF	TGTGCCAGCAGTTACTCTCTAGGGCACGAGACCCAGTACTTC
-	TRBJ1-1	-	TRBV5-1	CASSWGGGEASAEAFF	TGCGCCAGCAGCTGGGGGGGCGGGGAAGCCAGCGCTGAAGCTTTCTTT
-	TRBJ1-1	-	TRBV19	CASSIEVSGPEAFF	TGTGCCAGTAGTATCGAGGTATCAGGACCTGAAGCTTTCTTT
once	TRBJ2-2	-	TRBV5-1	CASSLAAANTGELFF	TGCGCCAGCAGCTTGGCGGCGGCGAACACCGGGGAGCTGTTTTTT
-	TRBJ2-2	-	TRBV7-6	CASSLYELGTGELFF	TGTGCCAGCAGCTTATATGAGCTCGGCACCGGGGAGCTGTTTTTT
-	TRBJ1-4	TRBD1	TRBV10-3	CAISGPLPGQGKEKLFF	TGTGCCATCAGTGGGCCCCTTCCGGGACAGGGTAAGGAAAAACTGTTTTTT
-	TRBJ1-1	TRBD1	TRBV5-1	CASSLGDREYQNTEAFF	TGCGCCAGCAGCTTGGGGGACAGGGAATACCAAAACACTGAAGCTTTCTTT
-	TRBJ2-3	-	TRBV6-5	CASSPGTSEADTQYF	TGTGCCAGCAGTCCCGGGACCTCTGAGGCAGATACGCAGTATTTT
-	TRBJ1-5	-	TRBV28	CASSLGTPSNQPQHF	TGTGCCAGCAGTTTAGGGACACCTAGCAATCAGCCCCAGCATTTT
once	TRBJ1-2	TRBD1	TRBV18	CASSGTENYGYTF	TGTGCCAGCTCCGGGACAGAGAACTATGGCTACACCTTC
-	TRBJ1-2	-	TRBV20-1	CSVQALYGYTF	TGCAGTGTACAGGCACTGTATGGCTACACCTTC
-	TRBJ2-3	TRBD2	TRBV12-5	CASGLGTSGRWDTQYF	TGTGCTAGTGGTTTGGGGACTAGCGGGAGATGGGATACGCAGTATTTT
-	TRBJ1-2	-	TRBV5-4	CASSLRGGKHGYTF	TGTGCCAGCAGCCTCCGTGGTGGGAAGCATGGCTACACCTTC